The rows below give T cell receptor beta chains drawn from one sample of a study of regulatory T cells in long-lasting Graves disease. MiXCR was run by TCRdb on the multiplex PCR reads, yielding one entry per CDR3 protein. This table holds about 540,000 distinct CDR3 sequences, 13% found once. These data also featured in a second study, about T cells in Graves' hyperthyroidism and ophthalmopathy.

The specimen was peripheral blood mononuclear cells (PBMCs), collected at new diagnosis, from a patient treated with antithyroid drugs. These receptors originate from a young man with Graves disease. Both conserved end residues are part of each CDR3. Each record gives: V gene, J gene, clone size, D gene, CDR3 protein, CDR3 DNA. A D gene is named only where the DNA matches it firmly. Only some rows state a clone size, as once, few, many or a class for expanded clones.

>TRBV7-9|TRBJ2-2|many|.
CASSLGSGPNTGELFF
TGTGCCAGCAGCTTAGGTTCAGGGCCGAACACCGGGGAGCTGTTTTTT
>TRBV27|TRBJ1-5|few|.
CASSPRISNQPQHF
TGTGCCAGCAGTCCTCGGATATCAAATCAGCCCCAGCATTTT
>TRBV15|TRBJ2-1|many|.
CATSRHYNEQFF
TGTGCCACCAGCAGACACTACAATGAGCAGTTCTTC
>TRBV20-1|TRBJ2-2|.|TRBD2
CSAKGLAGEYTGELFF
TGCAGTGCAAAGGGGCTAGCGGGAGAATACACCGGGGAGCTGTTTTTT
>TRBV7-9|TRBJ2-5|many|.
CASSHTLGPEGETQYF
TGTGCCAGCAGCCATACCCTGGGACCGGAGGGGGAGACCCAGTACTTC
>TRBV28|TRBJ2-5|.|TRBD1
CASSDRGKETQYF
TGTGCCAGCAGTGACAGGGGAAAAGAGACCCAGTACTTC
>TRBV5-1|TRBJ2-1|.|.
CASSLERLYNEQFF
TGCGCCAGCAGCTTGGAACGGCTGTACAATGAGCAGTTCTTC
>TRBV27|TRBJ2-1|.|.
CASSFRLVDEQFF
TGTGCCAGCAGTTTCAGACTAGTTGATGAGCAGTTCTTC
>TRBV20-1|TRBJ1-4|many|.
CSATPEWGLSEKLFF
TGCAGTGCTACCCCCGAGTGGGGATTGAGTGAAAAACTGTTTTTT
>TRBV5-1|TRBJ1-2|many|.
CASSPDHSYGYTF
TGCGCCAGCAGCCCGGACCATTCATATGGCTACACCTTC
>TRBV20-1|TRBJ2-1|few|TRBD2
CSARLTSGRYNEQFF
TGCAGTGCTAGACTAACTAGCGGGAGATACAATGAGCAGTTCTTC
>TRBV18|TRBJ2-2|many|.
CASSLTGTGAGELFF
TGTGCCAGCTCACTTACCGGGACCGGAGCCGGGGAGCTGTTTTTT
>TRBV5-1|TRBJ1-4|few|.
CASSYSPPATNEKLFF
TGCGCCAGCAGCTACTCCCCACCGGCAACTAATGAAAAACTGTTTTTT
>TRBV11-1|TRBJ2-7|many|TRBD2
CASSIRTSGSVYEQYF
TGTGCCAGCAGCATAAGGACTAGCGGGAGTGTTTACGAGCAGTACTTC
>TRBV5-1|TRBJ2-1|many|.
CASSLVGSVYEQFF
TGCGCCAGCAGCTTGGTAGGGAGCGTCTATGAGCAGTTCTTC
>TRBV7-9|TRBJ2-7|many|TRBD1
CASSLAGQGEGYEQYF
TGTGCCAGCAGCTTAGCGGGACAGGGGGAAGGCTACGAGCAGTACTTC
>TRBV28|TRBJ1-5|many|TRBD1
CASSLPGQGLGQPQHF
TGTGCCAGCAGTCTACCGGGACAGGGTTTGGGTCAGCCCCAGCATTTT
>TRBV15|TRBJ2-3|many|.
CATTDSKDLNSTDTQYF
TGTGCCACCACCGATAGTAAGGACCTTAATAGCACAGATACGCAGTATTTT
>TRBV4-1|TRBJ2-2|few|.
CASSPIPFVGANTGELFF
TGCGCCAGCAGCCCCATACCCTTCGTCGGGGCGAACACCGGGGAGCTGTTTTTT
>TRBV27|TRBJ2-7|.|.
CASKTGISEQYF
TGTGCCAGCAAGACTGGCATCTCCGAGCAGTACTTC
>TRBV7-2|TRBJ2-5|.|TRBD1
CASSWEDRVETQYF
TGTGCCAGCAGCTGGGAAGACAGGGTGGAGACCCAGTACTTC
>TRBV9|TRBJ2-5|many|.
CASSVGRAAKETQYF
TGTGCCAGCAGCGTAGGGAGGGCAGCCAAAGAGACCCAGTACTTC
>TRBV30|TRBJ2-2|many|.
CAWTFGTNTGELFF
TGTGCCTGGACATTTGGGACAAACACCGGGGAGCTGTTTTTT
>TRBV29-1|TRBJ2-1|many|TRBD2
CSVQRGGRRNEQFF
TGCAGCGTGCAACGGGGCGGGAGAAGGAATGAGCAGTTCTTC
>TRBV6-1|TRBJ2-7|.|.
CASSQRAATSYEQYF
TGTGCCAGCAGCCAGAGGGCAGCCACTTCCTACGAGCAGTACTTC
>TRBV7-9|TRBJ1-2|many|.
CASRPARLYGYTF
TGTGCCAGCAGACCTGCCAGACTCTATGGCTACACCTTC
>TRBV3-1|TRBJ2-7|many|.
CASSQALDSEQYF
TGTGCCAGCAGCCAAGCCCTAGATTCCGAGCAGTACTTC
>TRBV7-9|TRBJ2-5|.|.
CASSFYERLGLETQYF
TGTGCCAGCAGCTTCTACGAAAGACTAGGCCTAGAGACCCAGTACTTC
>TRBV6-2/TRBV6-3|TRBJ1-1|many|.
CASGNGRNTEAFF
TGTGCCAGCGGTAACGGGAGGAACACTGAAGCTTTCTTT
>TRBV24-1|TRBJ1-2|many|.
CATSDVNPGSSYGYTF
TGTGCCACCAGTGATGTTAATCCAGGGTCAAGTTATGGCTACACCTTC
>TRBV20-1|TRBJ2-7|few|TRBD1
CSANPGTGDYEQYF
TGCAGTGCCAACCCCGGGACAGGGGACTACGAGCAGTACTTC
>TRBV15|TRBJ2-5|many|.
CATSINLGGETQYF
TGTGCCACCAGCATCAATCTAGGCGGGGAGACCCAGTACTTC
>TRBV27|TRBJ2-7|.|.
CASSFRELDEQYF
TGTGCCAGCAGTTTCCGGGAGCTGGACGAGCAGTACTTC
>TRBV11-2|TRBJ1-1|many|TRBD1
CASSLTGVTEAFF
TGTGCCAGCAGCTTAACAGGGGTGACTGAAGCTTTCTTT
>TRBV4-1|TRBJ1-5|few|.
CASSQGILDQPQHF
TGTGCCAGCAGCCAAGGTATCTTGGATCAGCCCCAGCATTTT